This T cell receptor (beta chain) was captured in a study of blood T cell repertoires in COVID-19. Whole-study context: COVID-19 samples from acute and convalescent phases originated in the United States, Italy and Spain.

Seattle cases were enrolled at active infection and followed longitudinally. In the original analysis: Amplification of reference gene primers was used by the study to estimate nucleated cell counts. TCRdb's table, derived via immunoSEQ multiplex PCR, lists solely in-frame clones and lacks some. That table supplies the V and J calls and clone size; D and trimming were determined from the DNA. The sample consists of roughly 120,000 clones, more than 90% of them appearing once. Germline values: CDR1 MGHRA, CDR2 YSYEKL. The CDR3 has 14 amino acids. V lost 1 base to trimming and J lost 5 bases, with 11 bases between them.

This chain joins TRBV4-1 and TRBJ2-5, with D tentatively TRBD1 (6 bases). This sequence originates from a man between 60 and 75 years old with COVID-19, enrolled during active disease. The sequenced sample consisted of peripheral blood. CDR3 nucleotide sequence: TGCGCCAGCAGCCAAGGGCAGGGGAGCGAGACCCAGTACTTC. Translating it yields CASSQGQGSETQYF.